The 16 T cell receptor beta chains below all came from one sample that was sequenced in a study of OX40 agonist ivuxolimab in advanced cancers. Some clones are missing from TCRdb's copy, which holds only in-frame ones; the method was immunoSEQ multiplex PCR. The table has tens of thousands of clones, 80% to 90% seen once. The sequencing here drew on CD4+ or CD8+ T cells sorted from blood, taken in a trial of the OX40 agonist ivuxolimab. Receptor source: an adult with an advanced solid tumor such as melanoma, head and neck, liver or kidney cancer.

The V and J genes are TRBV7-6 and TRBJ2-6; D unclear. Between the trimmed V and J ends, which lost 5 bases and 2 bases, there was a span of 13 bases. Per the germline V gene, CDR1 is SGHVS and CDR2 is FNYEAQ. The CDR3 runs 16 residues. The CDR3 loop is CASSPSTLTGANVLTF. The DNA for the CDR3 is TGTGCCAGCAGCCCATCGACCCTCACTGGGGCCAACGTCCTGACTTTC.

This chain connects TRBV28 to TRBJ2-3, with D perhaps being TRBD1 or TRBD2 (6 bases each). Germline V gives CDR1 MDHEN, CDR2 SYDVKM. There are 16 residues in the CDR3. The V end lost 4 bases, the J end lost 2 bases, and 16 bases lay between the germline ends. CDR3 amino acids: CASSSRGGVTTDTQYF. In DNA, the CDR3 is TGTGCCAGCAGTTCCAGGGGCGGGGTTACCACAGATACGCAGTATTTT. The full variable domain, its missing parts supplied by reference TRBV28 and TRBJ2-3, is DVKVTQSSRYLVKRTGEKVFLECVQDMDHENMFWYRQDPGLGLRLIYFSYDVKMKEKGDIPEGYSVSREKKERFSLILESASTNQTSMYLCASSSRGGVTTDTQYFGPGTRLTVL.

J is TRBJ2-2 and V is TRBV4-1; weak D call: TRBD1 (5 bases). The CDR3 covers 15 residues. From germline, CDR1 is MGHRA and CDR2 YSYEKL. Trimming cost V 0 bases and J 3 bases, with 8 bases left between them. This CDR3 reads CASSQETAYTGELFF. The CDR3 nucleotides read TGCGCCAGCAGCCAAGAGACAGCTTACACCGGGGAGCTGTTTTTT.

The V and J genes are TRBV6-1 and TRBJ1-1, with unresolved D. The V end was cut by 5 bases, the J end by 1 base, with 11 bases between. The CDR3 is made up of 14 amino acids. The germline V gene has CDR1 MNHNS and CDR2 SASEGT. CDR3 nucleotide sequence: TGTGCCAGCAGTCCGTCCATGGCGAACACTGAAGCTTTCTTT. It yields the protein CASSPSMANTEAFF.

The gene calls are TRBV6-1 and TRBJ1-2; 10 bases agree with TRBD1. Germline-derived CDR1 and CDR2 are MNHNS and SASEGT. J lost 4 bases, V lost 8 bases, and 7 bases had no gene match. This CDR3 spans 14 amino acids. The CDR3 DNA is TGTGCCAGCGCAACCGGGACAGGGGTCTATGGCTACACCTTC. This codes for CASATGTGVYGYTF.

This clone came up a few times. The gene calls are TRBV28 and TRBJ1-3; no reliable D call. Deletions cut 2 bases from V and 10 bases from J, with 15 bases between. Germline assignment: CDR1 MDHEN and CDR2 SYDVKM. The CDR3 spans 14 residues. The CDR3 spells CASSLQDPLRTIYF. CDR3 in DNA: TGTGCCAGCAGTTTACAGGACCCCTTGCGTACCATATATTTT.

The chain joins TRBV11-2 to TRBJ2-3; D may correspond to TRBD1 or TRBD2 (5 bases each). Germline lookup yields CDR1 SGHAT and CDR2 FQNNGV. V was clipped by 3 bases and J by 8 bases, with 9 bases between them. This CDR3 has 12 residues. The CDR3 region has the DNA TGTGCCAGCAGCTTGGGTGGGGGTACGCAGTATTTT. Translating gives CASSLGGGTQYF.

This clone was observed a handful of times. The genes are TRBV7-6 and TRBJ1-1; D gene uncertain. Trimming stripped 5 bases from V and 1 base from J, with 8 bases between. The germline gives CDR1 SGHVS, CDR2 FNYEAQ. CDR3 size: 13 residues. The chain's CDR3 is CASSGYKNTEAFF. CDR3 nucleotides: TGTGCCAGCAGCGGATACAAGAACACTGAAGCTTTCTTT.

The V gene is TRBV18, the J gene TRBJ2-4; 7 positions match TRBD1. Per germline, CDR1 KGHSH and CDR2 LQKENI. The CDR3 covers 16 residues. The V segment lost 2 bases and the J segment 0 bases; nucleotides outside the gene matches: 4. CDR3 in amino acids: CASSPRQGLAKNIQYF. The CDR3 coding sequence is TGTGCCAGCTCACCAAGACAGGGCCTAGCCAAAAACATTCAGTACTTC.

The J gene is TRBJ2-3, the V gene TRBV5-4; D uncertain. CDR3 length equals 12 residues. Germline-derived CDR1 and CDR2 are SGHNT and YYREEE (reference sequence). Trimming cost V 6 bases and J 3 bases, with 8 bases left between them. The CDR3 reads CASTHWTDTQYF. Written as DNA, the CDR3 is TGTGCCAGCACCCACTGGACAGATACGCAGTATTTT.

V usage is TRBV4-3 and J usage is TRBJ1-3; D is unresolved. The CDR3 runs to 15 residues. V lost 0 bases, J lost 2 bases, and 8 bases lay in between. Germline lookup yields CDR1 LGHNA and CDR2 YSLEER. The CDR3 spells CASSQDRATGNTIYF. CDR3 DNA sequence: TGCGCCAGCAGCCAAGATCGGGCTACTGGAAACACCATATATTTT.

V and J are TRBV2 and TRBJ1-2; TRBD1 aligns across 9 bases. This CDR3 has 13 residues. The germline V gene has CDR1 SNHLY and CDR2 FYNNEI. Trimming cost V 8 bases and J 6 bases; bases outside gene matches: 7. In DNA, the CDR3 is TGTGCCAGCGGGACAGGGTGGAGAGATGGCTACACCTTC. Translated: CASGTGWRDGYTF.

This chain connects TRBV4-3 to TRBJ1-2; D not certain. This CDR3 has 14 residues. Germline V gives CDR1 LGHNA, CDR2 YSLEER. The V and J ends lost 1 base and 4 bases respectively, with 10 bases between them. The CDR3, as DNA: TGCGCCAGCAGCCAAGGAGAGAGCTCCTATGGCTACACCTTC. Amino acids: CASSQGESSYGYTF.

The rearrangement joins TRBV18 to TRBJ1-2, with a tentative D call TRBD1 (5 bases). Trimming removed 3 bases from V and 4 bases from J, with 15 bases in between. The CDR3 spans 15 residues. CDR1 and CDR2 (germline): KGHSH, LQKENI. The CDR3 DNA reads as TGTGCCAGCTCACCGGACGTCTGGGGGGTCTATGGCTACACCTTC. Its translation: CASSPDVWGVYGYTF.

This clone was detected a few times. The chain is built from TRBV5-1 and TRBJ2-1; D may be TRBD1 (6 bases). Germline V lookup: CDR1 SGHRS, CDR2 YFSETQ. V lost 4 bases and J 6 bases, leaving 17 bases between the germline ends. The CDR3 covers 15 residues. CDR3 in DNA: TGCGCCAGCAGCCCCCTCCTAGGGGGAATCAATGAGCAGTTCTTC. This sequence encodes CASSPLLGGINEQFF.

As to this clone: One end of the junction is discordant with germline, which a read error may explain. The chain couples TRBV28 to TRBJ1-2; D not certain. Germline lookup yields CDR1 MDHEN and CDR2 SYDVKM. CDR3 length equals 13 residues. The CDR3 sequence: CVSLDGANYGYTF. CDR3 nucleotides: TGTGTCAGCTTGGACGGAGCTAACTATGGCTACACCTTC.